The 5 T cell receptor beta chains in this list originate from one sample, sequenced in a study of shared clonotypes between healthy human individuals (dated by TCRdb to between 2020 and 2021). Libraries were prepared through the immunoSEQ multiplex PCR assay. TCRdb limited this immuneACCESS table to in-frame rearrangements with V and J called. A share of clones is missing; checked studies link under half to unresolved V genes, and the rest is unexplained. The sample records 500,000 to 550,000 clones, approximately 95% of which are singletons. Clones ranked in the top ten supply nearly 0.065% of the sample. The sample taken for sequencing was naive CD4+ T cells sorted from blood. The sample's cell subset or site label, decoded: CD45RA+ positively selected. The receptors were gathered from a woman aged 25 to 39 in good health.

The rearrangement links TRBV28 to TRBJ2-7, with 10 bases aligning to TRBD1. Germline CDR1 reads MDHEN; CDR2 reads SYDVKM. The CDR3 is made up of 16 amino acids. V lost 6 bases and J lost 1; bases outside the gene matches: 9. The CDR3 DNA sequence: TGTGCCAGCAGCGTGCCGGGACAGGGGAAGTCCTACGAGCAGTACTTC. Protein sequence: CASSVPGQGKSYEQYF. Looking up the rest from reference TRBV28 and TRBJ2-7 gives the full variable domain: DVKVTQSSRYLVKRTGEKVFLECVQDMDHENMFWYRQDPGLGLRLIYFSYDVKMKEKGDIPEGYSVSREKKERFSLILESASTNQTSMYLCASSVPGQGKSYEQYFGPGTRLTVT.

J is TRBJ2-1 and V is TRBV7-9, with unresolved D. Trimming left V 0 bases short and J 8 bases short, with 20 bases between. Germline V gene lookup returns CDR1 SEHNR and CDR2 FQNEAQ (reference sequence). CDR3 size: 17 residues. The chain's CDR3 is CASSLAPSTDYIHEQFF. The CDR3 nucleotides read TGTGCCAGCAGCTTAGCGCCATCAACAGATTACATTCATGAGCAGTTCTTC.

The rearrangement links TRBV30 to TRBJ1-1, with TRBD1 identical over 7 bases. The junction had 6 bases not matched to a gene; V was cut back by 3 bases and J by 5 bases. The CDR3 has 13 amino acids. From germline, CDR1 is GTSNPN and CDR2 SVGIG (reference sequence). In DNA, the CDR3 is TGTGCCTGGAGCTTGACAGGGCTGACTGAAGCTTTCTTT. Residues: CAWSLTGLTEAFF.

The chain carries TRBV30 and TRBJ1-3; tentative D call: TRBD1 (5 bases). CDR1 is GTSNPN and CDR2 is SVGIG in the germline V gene (reference sequence). Between the trimmed V and J ends, which lost 3 bases and 0 bases, there was a span of 12 bases. This CDR3 is 15 amino acids long. The CDR3 is CAWRRTSPSGNTIYF. In nucleotides, the CDR3 is TGTGCCTGGAGGAGGACATCACCCTCTGGAAACACCATATATTTT.

The chain is built from TRBV6-1 and TRBJ2-3; D tentatively reads TRBD1 or TRBD2 (5 bases each). The CDR3 runs 15 residues. Germline V gives CDR1 MNHNS, CDR2 SASEGT. The ends were cut back, 5 bases at V and 0 bases at J, with 12 bases in the middle. This CDR3 reads CASSPRDRSTDTQYF. DNA of the CDR3: TGTGCCAGCAGTCCCCGGGACCGTAGCACAGATACGCAGTATTTT.